This TCR beta chain was recovered during a study of CD8 T cells in ankylosing spondylitis. Study-level findings and limits: A TCR beta motif made of under 10 highly homologous variants seemed typical of ankylosing spondylitis blood. Reports of some motif variants in reactive arthritis synovial fluid and blood predate this one. The clones that were linked to disease were reported to be significantly enriched in matched synovial fluid samples from ankylosing spondylitis patients.

Germline lookup yields CDR1 DFQATT and CDR2 SNEGSKA (reference sequence). Unmatched junction bases numbered 7, after V lost 0 bases and J lost 3 bases. CDR3 size: 17 residues. Quantitative barcoded 5'-RACE was used to prepare TCR beta libraries. TCRdb re-called the 5' RACE reads through MiXCR, storing one row per CDR3 protein. Of a few hundred thousand distinct CDR3 sequences in the sample, roughly 20% were seen once. A single count supports this clonotype. Its target is not known. The rearrangement links TRBV20-1 to TRBJ2-6; TRBD2 matches at 8 bases. The receptor was derived from a female donor with ankylosing spondylitis or in good health (not recorded which). The sample consisted of blood, either unsorted or a sorted T cell fraction (not recorded which). This chain's CDR3 is CSARDLSGMVGANVLTF. Written as DNA, the CDR3 is TGCAGTGCTAGAGATCTTAGCGGGATGGTTGGGGCCAACGTCCTGACTTTC.